The rows below give T cell receptor beta chains drawn from one sample of a study of blood T cell repertoires in COVID-19. Clones were sequenced by immunoSEQ multiplex PCR, and TCRdb holds only the in-frame ones, with some missing. The sample holds around 380,000 clones, around 84% seen once. Sample: peripheral blood. These receptor sequences come from a human donor with acute or convalescent COVID-19. The donor label of this sample is uncertain. CDR3s include the opening cysteine and the closing phenylalanine or tryptophan. The D gene is left open where the match is weak. A clone size is listed for some rows: how often the clone was seen (once, few, many), or a class if it is expanded.

J gene | D gene | clone size | V gene | CDR3 DNA | CDR3 protein
TRBJ1-1 | TRBD1 | NA | TRBV6-5 | TGTGCCAGCACCGCGGACAGGCCGAACACTGAAGCTTTCTTT | CASTADRPNTEAFF
TRBJ1-2 | NA | NA | TRBV2 | TGTGCCAGCAGGAACCAGCCGGGGGGTAACTATGGCTACACCTTC | CASRNQPGGNYGYTF
TRBJ2-5 | NA | NA | TRBV7-9 | TGTGCCAGCAGCTCTCAAGAGACCCAGTACTTC | CASSSQETQYF
TRBJ2-1 | NA | NA | TRBV7-7 | TGTGCCAGCAGCCGTATACAGGGAGACTACAATGAGCAGTTCTTC | CASSRIQGDYNEQFF
TRBJ2-7 | TRBD2 | NA | TRBV11-2 | TGTGCCAGCAGCTTAACAACTAGCGGGGGGGCCTACGAGCAGTACTTC | CASSLTTSGGAYEQYF
TRBJ2-1 | TRBD1 | NA | TRBV5-8 | TGTGCCAGCAGCCCATACAGGGGTACCGTTGGTAATGAGCAGTTCTTC | CASSPYRGTVGNEQFF
TRBJ1-2 | NA | NA | TRBV27 | TGTGCCAGCAGTCGCGGCGGGCGGGGGAACTATGGCTACACCTTC | CASSRGGRGNYGYTF
TRBJ1-2 | NA | NA | TRBV4-1 | TGCGCCAGCAGCCAAGATCCACAGGCCGCCGGTGGCTACACCTTC | CASSQDPQAAGGYTF
TRBJ2-5 | NA | NA | TRBV29-1 | TGCAGCGCTGGCACAGGTGACCTGTACCAAGAGACCCAGTACTTC | CSAGTGDLYQETQYF
TRBJ2-7 | TRBD2 | NA | TRBV6-2/TRBV6-3 | TGTGCCAGCAGTGTCGCTTTTAGCGGGAGCTACGAGCAGTACTTC | CASSVAFSGSYEQYF
TRBJ2-1 | TRBD2 | NA | TRBV10-3 | TGTGCCATCAGGGCTACTACTAGCGGGAGGGCTCGGAATGAGCAGTTCTTC | CAIRATTSGRARNEQFF
TRBJ1-5 | NA | NA | TRBV30 | TGTGCCGCCGAGGGGGTCGGTCAGCCCCAGCATTTT | CAAEGVGQPQHF
TRBJ1-5 | NA | once | TRBV2 | TGTGCCAGCAGTGAACGGGGGAATCAGCCCCAGCATTTT | CASSERGNQPQHF
TRBJ1-1 | NA | few | TRBV2 | TGTGCCAGCAGGCGGACACTTACCTTGAACACTGAAGCTTTCTTT | CASRRTLTLNTEAFF
TRBJ2-7 | NA | NA | TRBV5-1 | TGCGCCAGCAGCTTGGGACAGCCCTCCTACGAGCAGTACTTC | CASSLGQPSYEQYF
TRBJ1-6 | TRBD1 | NA | TRBV19 | TGTGCCAGTCGGAGGACAGGGACTTCACCCCTCCACTTT | CASRRTGTSPLHF
TRBJ2-4 | TRBD2 | NA | TRBV3-1/TRBV3-2 | TGTGCCAGCAGCTTAAGCGGGGGGGCCGGGTACATTCAGTACTTC | CASSLSGGAGYIQYF
TRBJ2-3 | TRBD2 | NA | TRBV7-9 | TGTGCCAGCAGCTTAGTTGGACTAGCTGCAGATACGCAGTATTTT | CASSLVGLAADTQYF